This T cell receptor (beta chain) was sequenced for a study of cytomegalovirus exposure and HLA in healthy donors. A multiplex PCR was run with 60 Vbeta primers and 13 Jbeta primers. TCRdb's table, derived via immunoSEQ multiplex PCR, lists solely in-frame clones and lacks some. The sample gives over 100,000 clones, roughly 70% of which show up once; about 5.5% is in the top ten. Trimming at V came to 5 bases and at J to 4 bases, leaving 10 bases not matched to a gene. This CDR3 region has 17 residues. Looked up from germline, CDR1 is SGHVS and CDR2 is FQNEAQ. This sequence joins TRBV7-8 and TRBJ2-2; 10 bases map to TRBD1. Sequencing was performed on PBMCs. This TCR came from a woman in her seventies in good health and CMV-seropositive. The CDR3 coding sequence is TGTGCCAGCAGCCCGATAAGGACAGGGGGACGCACCGGGGAGCTGTTTTTT. This codes for CASSPIRTGGRTGELFF.